This T cell receptor (beta chain) was recorded in a study of blood T cell repertoires in COVID-19. V dropped 8 bases and J dropped 4; count of bases not matched to a gene: 14. CDR1 is MGHDK, CDR2 SYGVNS, per germline. There are 16 residues in the CDR3. Per the original data handling: Amplification of reference gene primers was used by the study to estimate nucleated cell counts. Some clones are missing from TCRdb's copy, which holds only in-frame ones; the method was immunoSEQ multiplex PCR. That table furnishes V, J and clone size, whereas the DNA furnished D and trimming. The sample shows hundreds of thousands of clones, 80% to 90% of them seen only once.

The V call is TRBV25-1, the J call TRBJ1-2; TRBD1 agrees at 9 bases. This receptor was obtained from a man between 40 and 49 years old who had recovered from COVID-19. The source material was PBMCs or T cells enriched from blood (not recorded which). The CDR3 region has the DNA TGTGCCAGCTCCTCCCTAACGGGGACAGGGATCTATGGCTACACCTTC. This codes for CASSSLTGTGIYGYTF.